Below are 29 T cell receptor beta chains sequenced from a single sample in a study of T cells in Graves' hyperthyroidism and ophthalmopathy. Amplification targeted TCR beta CDR3 regions from RNA transcripts. A set of HTBI primers served as the primers for a first-round RT-PCR of the TCR CDR3. TCRdb processed the multiplex PCR reads anew with MiXCR; each CDR3 protein has one entry. The sample consists of around 690,000 distinct CDR3 sequences, 20% of them appearing once. Sequences were obtained from blood. The receptors were sampled from a man younger than 40 with Graves' ophthalmopathy.

This clonotype was found a few times. The CDR3 is CSAGRDRAYEQYF. CDR3 bases: TGCAGTGCTGGAAGGGACAGGGCCTACGAGCAGTACTTC. The rearrangement joins TRBV20-1 to TRBJ2-7; 9 bases line up with TRBD1. Germline V gene lookup returns CDR1 DFQATT and CDR2 SNEGSKA (reference sequence). V trimming: 5 bases; J trimming: 2 bases; junction bases outside the gene matches: 4. This CDR3 is built from 13 residues.

In its sample, this clonotype was seen many times. The chain combines TRBV30 with TRBJ1-1; D not resolved. The V end was cut by 0 bases, the J end by 1 base, with 6 bases between. This CDR3 is built from 13 residues. CDR1 GTSNPN and CDR2 SVGIG come from the germline V gene (reference sequence). The CDR3 DNA sequence: TGTGCCTGGAGTGTAGCCCGGAACACTGAAGCTTTCTTT. This translates into CAWSVARNTEAFF.

This clonotype has more than one count but fewer than ten. The J gene is TRBJ2-5, the V gene TRBV6-5; no clear D gene. V lost 0 bases to trimming and J lost 4 bases, with 15 bases between them. The germline CDR1 and CDR2 sequences are MNHEY and SVGAGI. This CDR3 has 16 residues. The CDR3 region has the DNA TGTGCCAGCAGTTACTCGACGTTAGGAGATCGAGAGACCCAGTACTTC. This codes for CASSYSTLGDRETQYF.

Ten or more counts support this clonotype. The V and J genes are TRBV11-2 and TRBJ1-4; D ambiguous. Trimming took off 2 bases at V and 6 bases at J, with 7 bases between the two ends. Germline CDR1 reads SGHAT; CDR2 reads FQNNGV. The CDR3 sequence is 13 residues long. CDR3 DNA sequence: TGTGCCAGCAGCTTAAGGCAGGATGAAAAACTGTTTTTT. Protein sequence: CASSLRQDEKLFF.

This clonotype has ten or more counts. The chain uses TRBV14 and TRBJ2-2, with 8 bases matching TRBD2. Trimming took 4 bases from V and 2 from J; bases not matched to a gene: 3. The germline CDR1 and CDR2 sequences are SGHDN and FVKESK. This CDR3 comprises 15 residues. The CDR3 loop reads CASSRGLANTGELFF. The CDR3 region has the DNA TGTGCCAGCAGCCGTGGACTAGCAAACACCGGGGAGCTGTTTTTT.

This clonotype appeared once. The chain links TRBV10-2 to TRBJ1-1, with D unresolved. CDR1 WSHSY and CDR2 SAAADI come from the germline V gene. This CDR3 has 15 amino acids. Trimming shortened V by 6 bases and J by 0 bases, and 14 bases separated the two germline ends. The CDR3 DNA sequence: TGCGCCAGCAGACTGGGTGTCGGGGTGAACACTGAAGCTTTCTTT. Translated: CASRLGVGVNTEAFF.

J is TRBJ2-2 and V is TRBV5-8, with TRBD1 as a possible D gene (6 bases). This CDR3 is built from 15 residues. V lost 4 bases and J lost 1, with 11 bases in between. Germline CDR1 reads SGHTS; CDR2 reads YDEGEE. The CDR3 DNA sequence: TGTGCCAGCAGCAGCCGGGACAAGAACACCGGGGAGCTGTTTTTT. The encoded protein is CASSSRDKNTGELFF.

This clonotype was seen only a few times. The chain employs TRBV4-1 and TRBJ1-2, with TRBD1 matching over 8 bases. The junction had 4 bases not matched to a gene; V was cut back by 0 bases and J by 4 bases. The CDR3 runs 15 residues. Germline CDR1 reads MGHRA; CDR2 reads YSYEKL. This CDR3 reads CASSQDRQGLYGYTF. The CDR3 bases are TGCGCCAGCAGCCAAGACAGACAGGGGCTCTATGGCTACACCTTC.

In this sample, this clonotype turned up a few times. The gene calls are TRBV19 and TRBJ1-5; a weak D match, TRBD1 (6 bases). Germline-derived CDR1 and CDR2 are LNHDA and SQIVND (reference sequence). This CDR3 is 16 amino acids long. V dropped 9 bases and J dropped 4 bases, with 22 bases sitting between them. This chain's CDR3 is CASHEGRGRRNQPQHF. CDR3 nucleotides: TGTGCCAGCCACGAGGGCAGGGGCCGACGGAATCAGCCCCAGCATTTT.

This clonotype was detected many times. The V call is TRBV2, the J call TRBJ2-3, with a tentative D call TRBD2 (7 bases). Looked up from germline, CDR1 is SNHLY and CDR2 is FYNNEI. The V and J ends lost 3 bases and 0 bases respectively, with 13 bases between them. There are 16 residues in the CDR3. The CDR3 coding sequence is TGTGCCAGCAGTGAGGCGGGGGCCACTAGCACAGATACGCAGTATTTT. This sequence encodes CASSEAGATSTDTQYF. Full variable domain (outside the CDR3, taken from reference TRBV2 and TRBJ2-3): EPEVTQTPSHQVTQMGQEVILRCVPISNHLYFYWYRQILGQKVEFLVSFYNNEISEKSEIFDDQFSVERPDGSNFTLKIRSTKLEDSAMYFCASSEAGATSTDTQYFGPGTRLTVL.

The chain couples TRBV11-2 to TRBJ2-7; D is uncertain. The CDR3 length is 15 residues. V was trimmed by 4 bases and J by 2 bases, leaving 15 bases between them. Germline V lookup: CDR1 SGHAT, CDR2 FQNNGV. CDR3 sequence (DNA): TGTGCCAGCAGCTCGCTACGCCTGGGTGCCTACGAGCAGTACTTC. Its translation: CASSSLRLGAYEQYF.

This clonotype was picked up a small number of times. J is TRBJ1-2 and V is TRBV19, with TRBD1 as a possible D gene (6 bases). The length of the CDR3 is 15 residues. Germline V CDR1 and CDR2: LNHDA, SQIVND (reference sequence). Trimming removed 7 bases from V and 5 bases from J, with 20 bases in between. In DNA, the CDR3 is TGTGCCAGTACCGTCGATACCGCCAGGGGTTATGGCTACACCTTC. It codes for CASTVDTARGYGYTF.

The chain carries TRBV6-2 or TRBV6-3 and TRBJ2-5; no reliable D call. The CDR3 sequence is 14 residues long. Germline CDR1 reads MNHEY; CDR2 reads SVGEGT. V lost 5 bases and J 1 base, leaving 11 bases between the germline ends. CDR3 nucleotide sequence: TGTGCCAGCAGTGTTAATAGAATCCAAGAGACCCAGTACTTC. This translates into CASSVNRIQETQYF.

This clonotype has more than one count but fewer than ten. The chain couples TRBV4-1 to TRBJ1-5, with D unresolved. V was pared by 0 bases and J by 0 bases, with 12 bases between. CDR1 is MGHRA and CDR2 is YSYEKL in the germline V gene. This CDR3 is 17 amino acids long. This CDR3 is CASSQDPGLYSNQPQHF. In DNA, the CDR3 is TGCGCCAGCAGCCAAGACCCCGGACTGTATAGCAATCAGCCCCAGCATTTT.

This clonotype appeared a few times. The chain joins TRBV6-4 to TRBJ2-2; maybe TRBD2 (5 bases). The CDR3 extends over 14 amino acids. Germline V gives CDR1 MRHNA, CDR2 SNTAGT. V shed 5 bases and J shed 4 bases, with 11 bases lying between them. CDR3 sequence reads: CASSRIGITGELFF. In DNA, the CDR3 is TGTGCCAGCAGTCGGATCGGGATCACCGGGGAGCTGTTTTTT.

About this clonotype itself: Likely a read error: the CDR3 ends without its conserved phenylalanine or tryptophan. This rearrangement joins TRBV6-5 to TRBJ2-3; TRBD2 matches at 10 bases. Trimming cost V 4 bases and J 6 bases; bases outside gene matches: 7. CDR3 length: 15 residues. Germline CDR1 is MNHEY and CDR2 is SVGAGI. In DNA, the CDR3 is TGTGCCAGCAGTTCCGGGACTAGCGCGTCTGATACGCAGTATATT. The encoded protein is CASSSGTSASDTQYI.

The chain is built from TRBV7-2 and TRBJ2-1; TRBD2 agrees at 7 bases. This CDR3 is 15 amino acids long. V shed 5 bases and J 0 bases; nucleotides not matched to a gene: 4. Per the germline V gene, CDR1 is SGHTA and CDR2 is FQGNSA. The DNA of the CDR3 is TGTGCCAGCAGCGACGGGAGGAGCTCCTACAATGAGCAGTTCTTC. This translates into CASSDGRSSYNEQFF.

This clonotype turned up a few times. The gene calls are TRBV29-1 and TRBJ2-1; D gene ambiguous. The CDR3 runs to 11 residues. The ends were cut back, 3 bases at V and 9 bases at J, with 9 bases in the middle. Germline values: CDR1 SQVTM, CDR2 ANQGSEA. The CDR3: CSVDSFGEQFF. For the CDR3, the DNA is TGCAGCGTTGACAGTTTCGGTGAGCAGTTCTTC.

The gene calls are TRBV12-3 or TRBV12-4 and TRBJ2-4, with D tentatively TRBD1 (7 bases). CDR3 length equals 15 residues. V shed 5 bases and J shed 3 bases, with 14 bases lying between them. The CDR3 bases are TGTGCCAGCAGTACCACAGGGGAGGTCAAAAACATTCAGTACTTC. Its protein product is CASSTTGEVKNIQYF.

This clonotype was recorded a few times. This chain uses TRBV7-9 with TRBJ2-7; TRBD2 matches at 9 bases. CDR3 length: 15 residues. J was trimmed by 5 bases and V by 2 bases; bases with no gene match: 7. Germline CDR1 and CDR2: SEHNR and FQNEAQ (reference sequence). The DNA for the CDR3 is TGTGCCAGCAGCTTATCCGGCGGGAGGGTGAACGAGCAGTACTTC. Amino acid sequence: CASSLSGGRVNEQYF. Variable domain in full (rest from reference TRBV7-9 and TRBJ2-7): DTGVSQNPRHKITKRGQNVTFRCDPISEHNRLYWYRQTLGQGPEFLTYFQNEAQLEKSRLLSDRFSAERPKGSFSTLEIQRTEQGDSAMYLCASSLSGGRVNEQYFGPGTRLTVT.

In its sample, this clonotype was seen a few times. The V gene is TRBV9, the J gene TRBJ2-1; weak D call: TRBD2 (6 bases). Looked up from germline, CDR1 is SGDLS and CDR2 is YYNGEE. The CDR3 length is 16 residues. The V and J ends lost 7 bases and 0 bases respectively, with 17 bases between them. The CDR3 sequence: CASCPGTRSSYNEQFF. The CDR3 nucleotides read TGTGCCAGCTGTCCCGGGACTCGTAGCTCCTACAATGAGCAGTTCTTC.

CDR3 amino acids: CASSLSAGGYNEQFF. CDR3 nucleotides: TGTGCCAGCAGTTTATCAGCGGGAGGATACAATGAGCAGTTCTTC. This rearrangement joins TRBV27 to TRBJ2-1; the match to TRBD2 covers 9 bases. This CDR3 has 15 amino acids. Germline loops: CDR1 MNHEY, CDR2 SMNVEV (reference sequence). The V and J ends lost 0 bases and 4 bases, in that order; junction bases with no gene match: 1.

This clonotype has more than one count but fewer than ten. This sequence joins TRBV28 and TRBJ1-2; perhaps TRBD1 as D (5 bases). Germline loops: CDR1 MDHEN, CDR2 SYDVKM. The CDR3 has 15 amino acids. With 4 bases removed from V and 7 bases from J, the gap between germline ends came to 19 bases. CDR3 sequence (DNA): TGTGCCAGCAGTTCAGGCCCTGGCCAGGGCGGTGGCTACACCTTC. Translated, it gives CASSSGPGQGGGYTF.

On this clonotype: At one end, the junction sequence differs from germline, possibly due to a read error. The rearrangement links TRBV9 to TRBJ1-1; D unclear. The germline gives CDR1 SGDLS, CDR2 YYNGEE. The CDR3 loop spans 15 amino acids. CDR3 protein: CASSVAGGVNTEASF. In nucleotides, the CDR3 is TGTGCCAGCAGCGTAGCAGGCGGGGTAAACACTGAAGCTTCCTTT.

The table lists this clonotype with a few counts. The gene calls are TRBV9 and TRBJ2-1; 7 positions agree with TRBD2. Germline CDR1 SGDLS, CDR2 YYNGEE. V was clipped by 0 bases and J by 7 bases; unmatched bases: 4. The CDR3 length is 14 residues. In DNA form, the CDR3 reads TGTGCCAGCAGCGTAGACGGGAGGATGAATGAGCAGTTCTTC. Its translation: CASSVDGRMNEQFF.

This clonotype was counted many times. The gene calls are TRBV3-1 and TRBJ2-7, with D unresolved. In germline, CDR1 is LGHDT, CDR2 YNNKEL (reference sequence). The V end lost 2 bases, the J end lost 3 bases, and 8 bases lay between the germline ends. This CDR3 contains 13 residues. As DNA, the CDR3 is TGTGCCAGCAGCCAAAACACCCTCTACGAGCAGTACTTC. Translating it yields CASSQNTLYEQYF.

The chain recombines TRBV11-3 with TRBJ2-7; 7 bases map to TRBD2. CDR3 length: 13 amino acids. Per the germline V gene, CDR1 is SGHNT and CDR2 is YENEEA. The V gene end was trimmed by 4 bases and the J gene end by 2 bases; junction bases not matched to a gene: 2. The CDR3 loop is CASSWAGAYEQYF. The CDR3 DNA follows: TGTGCCAGCAGCTGGGCGGGGGCCTACGAGCAGTACTTC.

This clonotype has more than one count but fewer than ten. The V and J genes are TRBV6-1 and TRBJ2-2; D remains unclear. The V and J ends lost 5 bases and 1 base respectively, with 8 bases between them. Germline loops: CDR1 MNHNS, CDR2 SASEGT. The CDR3 totals 14 residues. The DNA of the CDR3 is TGTGCCAGCAGTCTCCAGATGAACACCGGGGAGCTGTTTTTT. Translated, it gives CASSLQMNTGELFF.

This clonotype has just a few counts. The rearrangement joins TRBV27 to TRBJ2-1, with 10 bases aligning to TRBD1. The ends lost 5 bases at V and 6 bases at J; junction bases unmatched: 10. The CDR3 spans 16 residues. Per the germline V gene, CDR1 is MNHEY and CDR2 is SMNVEV (reference sequence). CDR3 sequence: CASSPIGTGVPNEQFF. The CDR3 nucleotides read TGTGCCAGCAGTCCGATAGGGACAGGGGTTCCCAATGAGCAGTTCTTC.